The rows below give T cell receptor beta chains drawn from one sample of a study of cytomegalovirus exposure and HLA in healthy donors. Here immunoSEQ multiplex PCR was the method, and the copy in TCRdb shows in-frame clones only, minus some. Among fewer than 60,000 clones listed, roughly 53% were seen once. Sequenced material: PBMCs. The source of these receptors is a human donor in good health. The CDR3 runs from the conserved cysteine through the conserved F or W. The D gene is left open where the match is weak. Size is omitted from some rows. Given values are once, few, many or a class for expanded clones.

NA,TRBJ2-3,TRBV2,NA,TGTGCCAGCAGTCCCGGGACAGATACGCAGTATTTT,CASSPGTDTQYF
once,TRBJ1-1,TRBV6-5,NA,TGTGCCAGCAGCCGGGAGGAGTACACTGAAGCTTTCTTT,CASSREEYTEAFF
NA,TRBJ1-5,TRBV5-8,NA,TGTGCCAGCAGCGGTTGGAGGGGAACGAGCAATCAGCCCCAGCATTTT,CASSGWRGTSNQPQHF
NA,TRBJ2-2,TRBV4-1,NA,TGCGCCAGCAGCCAAGATCCCCTTAACACCGGGGAGCTGTTTTTT,CASSQDPLNTGELFF
few,TRBJ2-7,TRBV11-2,NA,TGTGCCAGCAGCTTAAGCGACCACTACGAGCAGTACTTC,CASSLSDHYEQYF
few,TRBJ1-1,TRBV4-2,NA,TGTGCCAGCAGCCAAGCCAGGGGCCTCCCCCAGCCTGAAGCTTTCTTT,CASSQARGLPQPEAFF
few,TRBJ1-2,TRBV6-5,NA,TGTGCCAGCAGTTACCAGGGTAGACGGAGGGGCTACCCCTTC,CASSYQGRRRGYPF
NA,TRBJ1-2,TRBV2,TRBD1,TGTGCCAGCATTTCCGCCGGGACAGACTATGGCTACACCTTC,CASISAGTDYGYTF
few,TRBJ2-2,TRBV5-1,TRBD2,TGCGCCAGCAGCTTGTCCGGGGGGGTCACCGGGGAGCTGTTTTTT,CASSLSGGVTGELFF
NA,TRBJ1-2,TRBV19,TRBD1,TGTGCCAGTGAAGGGGGCTCCTATGGCTACACCTTC,CASEGGSYGYTF
NA,TRBJ2-2,TRBV7-9,NA,TGTGCCAGCAGCTTAGCCCGGGGGTCAACCGGGGAGCTGTTTTTT,CASSLARGSTGELFF
NA,TRBJ1-1,TRBV7-2,NA,TGTGCCAGCAGCCTAGACCGGAGCACTGAAGCTTTCTTT,CASSLDRSTEAFF
NA,TRBJ1-6,TRBV19,TRBD1,TGTGCCAGTAGTCGCCTGGGACAGGGGGATCATTCACCCCTCCACTTT,CASSRLGQGDHSPLHF
NA,TRBJ2-5,TRBV5-1,TRBD2,TGCGCCAGCAGCGGGGGAGCGGGAGGGGAGACCCAGTACTTC,CASSGGAGGETQYF
few,TRBJ2-3,TRBV5-6,NA,TGTGCCAGCAGCGGACTCCACGGCGGCACAGATACGCAGTATTTT,CASSGLHGGTDTQYF
NA,TRBJ2-2,TRBV29-1,NA,TGCTCAAAACAGGGTAACACCGGGGAGCTGTTTTTT,CSKQGNTGELFF
NA,TRBJ2-2,TRBV9,TRBD1,TGTGCCAGCAGCGTCCTCCCGGGACAGGGTAACACCGGGGAGCTGTTTTTT,CASSVLPGQGNTGELFF
NA,TRBJ2-7,TRBV7-9,TRBD2,TGTGCCAGCAGCTTGGCCGCTAGCGGGGGGGCCTACGAGCAGTACTTC,CASSLAASGGAYEQYF
NA,TRBJ1-2,TRBV6-5,NA,TGTGCCAGCAGTTCCCACAGTGACTATGGCTACACCTTC,CASSSHSDYGYTF
NA,TRBJ2-3,TRBV6-5,NA,TGTGCCAGTAAGCGAGACGGCACAGATACGCAGTATTTT,CASKRDGTDTQYF
few,TRBJ1-4,TRBV18,NA,TGTGCCAGCTCGCTATCATTGGAGGGTGAAAAACTGTTTTTT,CASSLSLEGEKLFF
few,TRBJ1-1,TRBV27,TRBD1,TGTGCCAGCAGTTTCTCCCGGAGGACAGGGTGGGACACTGAAGCTTTCTTT,CASSFSRRTGWDTEAFF
NA,TRBJ2-7,TRBV9,NA,TGTGCCAGCAGCGTAACTTACTACGAGCAGTACTTC,CASSVTYYEQYF
NA,TRBJ1-1,TRBV6-5,NA,TGTGCCAGCAGTGCGACAGGTGCGACTGAAGCTTTCTTT,CASSATGATEAFF
NA,TRBJ1-1,TRBV4-3,TRBD1,TGCGCCAGCAGCGACTTAAACAGGGGGAACACTGAAGCTTTCTTT,CASSDLNRGNTEAFF
few,TRBJ2-1,TRBV5-1,TRBD1,TGCGCCAGCAGCTTTGACAGGGTCGATGAGCAGTTCTTC,CASSFDRVDEQFF
NA,TRBJ1-1,TRBV6-5,NA,TGTGCCAGCAGCCGACAGGCGAACACTGAAGCTTTCTTT,CASSRQANTEAFF
NA,TRBJ2-7,TRBV5-6,TRBD2,TGTGCCAGCAGCTTGGGGTCGCGGGGGACCTACGAGCAGTACTTC,CASSLGSRGTYEQYF
NA,TRBJ2-7,TRBV4-2,NA,TGTGCCAGCAGCCAAGATAAACAGTACGAGCAGTACTTC,CASSQDKQYEQYF
NA,TRBJ1-5,TRBV30,NA,TGTGCCTGGAGTGAATGGCGGGGTGGTAATCAGCCCCAGCATTTT,CAWSEWRGGNQPQHF
NA,TRBJ1-4,TRBV29-1,NA,TGCAGCGCGCAGTCCAAGGGGGTCGGTGAAAAACTGTTTTTT,CSAQSKGVGEKLFF
NA,TRBJ2-3,TRBV4-1,TRBD1,TGCGCCAGCAGCCCCTCGACAGGGGCCGGGAAAGATACGCAGTATTTT,CASSPSTGAGKDTQYF
NA,TRBJ1-1,TRBV6-5,NA,TGTGCCAGCAGTTACTCAGGGGTGACGAACACTGAAGCTTTCTTT,CASSYSGVTNTEAFF
NA,TRBJ2-7,TRBV30,TRBD2,TGTGCCTGGAGGGGGCCGGGGAGGGCCAACGAGCAGTACTTC,CAWRGPGRANEQYF
NA,TRBJ1-5,TRBV5-5,NA,TGTGCCAGCAGCTTGGATGTACGCGTGCGCCAGCCCCAGCATTTT,CASSLDVRVRQPQHF
NA,TRBJ1-1,TRBV5-1,TRBD1,TGCGCCAGCAGCCCGACAGGGGTCAACACTGAAGCTTTCTTT,CASSPTGVNTEAFF
few,TRBJ2-5,TRBV7-6,TRBD1,TGTGCCAGCAGCAACAAATTGACAGGGGCCCAAGAGACCCAGTACTTC,CASSNKLTGAQETQYF
once,TRBJ2-1,TRBV20-1,NA,TGCAGTGCTAGCCGTAGCTCAGAGCAGTTCTTC,CSASRSSEQFF
NA,TRBJ2-1,TRBV19,NA,TGTGCCAGTAGTATAGTCACACATCGGGGTGAGCAGTTCTTC,CASSIVTHRGEQFF
NA,TRBJ1-2,TRBV30,TRBD1,TGTGCCTGGATGCCGTGGGACAGGGATGTCGGCTACACCTTC,CAWMPWDRDVGYTF
once,TRBJ1-1,TRBV27,TRBD1,TGTGCCAGCAGTATGACAGGGGGGAACACTGAAGCTTTCTTT,CASSMTGGNTEAFF
NA,TRBJ1-2,TRBV19,TRBD1,TGTGCCAGTATCCGTGATCCGGGACAGGGGGCTTATGGCTACACCTTC,CASIRDPGQGAYGYTF
NA,TRBJ2-3,TRBV18,TRBD1,TGTGCCAGCTCACCTTCACAGGGGGGAGATACGCAGTATTTT,CASSPSQGGDTQYF
few,TRBJ1-1,TRBV7-9,NA,TGTGCCAGCAGCGCTGGACAGATGAACACTGAAGCTTTCTTT,CASSAGQMNTEAFF
once,TRBJ2-7,TRBV27,NA,TGTGCCAGCAGTTTAAATTCGCTCCAGGGGACCTACGAGCAGTACTTC,CASSLNSLQGTYEQYF
NA,TRBJ1-4,TRBV19,NA,TGTGCCAGTAGTATTATTCGGGTTCGCGGGGGTGAAAAACTGTTTTTT,CASSIIRVRGGEKLFF
NA,TRBJ1-2,TRBV19,TRBD1,TGTGCCAGTAGTAAGAACCGGGACAGGGGATCGGGGGGCTACACCTTC,CASSKNRDRGSGGYTF
once,TRBJ1-3,TRBV7-9,NA,TGTGCCACCGAGCGGGCAGGGCGCTCTGGAAACACCATATATTTT,CATERAGRSGNTIYF
NA,TRBJ2-2,TRBV5-1,TRBD1,TGCGCCAGCAGCTTGATTACAGGGGACACCGGGGAGCTGTTTTTT,CASSLITGDTGELFF